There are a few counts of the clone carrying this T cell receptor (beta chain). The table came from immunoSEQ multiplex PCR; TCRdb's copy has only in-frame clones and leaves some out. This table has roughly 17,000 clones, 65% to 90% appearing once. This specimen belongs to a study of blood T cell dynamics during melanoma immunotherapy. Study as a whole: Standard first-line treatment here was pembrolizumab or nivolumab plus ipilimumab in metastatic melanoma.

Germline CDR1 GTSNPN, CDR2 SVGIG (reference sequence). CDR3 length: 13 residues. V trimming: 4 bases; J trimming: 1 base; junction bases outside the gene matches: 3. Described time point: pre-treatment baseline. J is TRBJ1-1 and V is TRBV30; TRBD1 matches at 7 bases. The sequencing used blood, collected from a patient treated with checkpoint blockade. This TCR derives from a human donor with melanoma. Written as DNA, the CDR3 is TGTGCCTGGAAACGGACAGGGAACACTGAAGCTTTCTTT. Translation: CAWKRTGNTEAFF.